Below are 31 T cell receptor beta chains sequenced from a single sample in a study of cytomegalovirus exposure and HLA in healthy donors. The PCR contained 60 Vbeta and 13 Jbeta primers. Using immunoSEQ multiplex PCR, the repertoire was profiled, and TCRdb retains in-frame clones only, with some absent. The sample has fewer than 250,000 clones; more than 70% are singletons. Sequencing was done on a sample of PBMCs. All receptors come from a middle-aged man in good health and CMV-seropositive.

The chain joins TRBV10-3 to TRBJ1-5; D remains ambiguous. This CDR3 has 15 residues. CDR1 is ENHRY, CDR2 SYGVKD, per germline. V was shortened by 3 bases and J by 5 bases, with 14 bases between the two germline ends. CDR3 nucleotides: TGTGCCATCAGTGATTCGCAGGCGTCCTATCAGCCCCAGCATTTT. Its protein is CAISDSQASYQPQHF.

J is TRBJ2-1 and V is TRBV5-4; 8 bases are a match to TRBD2. The CDR3 spans 16 residues. After removal of 1 base from V and 1 base from J, the junction contained 4 bases not matched to a gene. The germline CDR1 and CDR2 sequences are SGHNT and YYREEE (reference sequence). As DNA, the CDR3 is TGTGCCAGCAGCTTGAAGCGGGAGACGTCCTACAATGAGCAGTTCTTC. Its translation: CASSLKRETSYNEQFF.

In its sample, this clone was seen once. The genes are TRBV29-1 and TRBJ2-5; no reliable D call. V lost 4 bases, J lost 1 base, and 16 bases lay in between. The CDR3 has 15 residues. From germline, CDR1 is SQVTM and CDR2 ANQGSEA. In DNA form, the CDR3 reads TGCAGCGTTGCAATGGCGGCAAACCTCCAAGAGACCCAGTACTTC. The encoded protein is CSVAMAANLQETQYF.

The J gene is TRBJ2-3, the V gene TRBV5-4, with no clear D. With 0 bases removed from V and 1 base from J, the gap between germline ends came to 9 bases. There are 15 residues in the CDR3. CDR1 and CDR2 from the germline V gene are SGHNT and YYREEE (reference sequence). This CDR3 is CASSLVVTGTDTQYF. In DNA, the CDR3 is TGTGCCAGCAGCTTGGTAGTAACAGGCACAGATACGCAGTATTTT.

The V gene is TRBV25-1, the J gene TRBJ2-3, with D maybe TRBD2 (5 bases). Germline V gene sequence: CDR1 MGHDK, CDR2 SYGVNS. V was clipped by 6 bases and J by 1 base, with 17 bases between them. The CDR3 is made up of 16 amino acids. As DNA, the CDR3 is TGTGCCAGCAGCGTACTAGTTGCCTTGGGCACAGATACGCAGTATTTT. Its protein product is CASSVLVALGTDTQYF.

V usage is TRBV10-3 and J usage is TRBJ2-5; D is possibly TRBD2 (5 bases). Germline lookup yields CDR1 ENHRY and CDR2 SYGVKD. The V end was cut by 4 bases, the J end by 1 base, with 10 bases between. The CDR3 length is 14 residues. The DNA of the CDR3 is TGTGCCATCAGTGGATTGGCGGGCCAAGAGACCCAGTACTTC. This codes for CAISGLAGQETQYF.

This CDR3 reads CASSGGGQVNTEAFF. The CDR3 bases are TGTGCCAGCAGCGGGGGGGGACAGGTGAACACTGAAGCTTTCTTT. The chain employs TRBV5-4 and TRBJ1-1, with 8 bases identical to TRBD1. V shed 4 bases and J 0 bases; nucleotides not matched to a gene: 5. There are 15 residues in the CDR3. From germline, CDR1 is SGHNT and CDR2 YYREEE (reference sequence).

The chain combines TRBV10-3 with TRBJ2-1; 10 bases are a match to TRBD2. The germline V gene has CDR1 ENHRY and CDR2 SYGVKD. The CDR3 has 15 residues. With 6 bases clipped from V and 7 bases from J, the junction kept 9 bases outside the gene matches. The CDR3 loop reads CAIRKVSSGSNEQFF. The CDR3 DNA reads as TGTGCCATCAGGAAAGTTTCTAGCGGGAGTAATGAGCAGTTCTTC.

The chain joins TRBV30 to TRBJ1-2, with 8 nucleotides matching TRBD1. Germline CDR1 GTSNPN, CDR2 SVGIG (reference sequence). J gave up 5 bases and V 3 bases, and 5 bases lay outside the gene matches. This CDR3 has 13 amino acids. The CDR3, as DNA: TGTGCCTGGAGACGAACAGGGGGGTATGGCTACACCTTC. It specifies CAWRRTGGYGYTF.

The V call is TRBV5-6, the J call TRBJ2-7; maybe TRBD1 (6 bases). Trimming removed 1 base from V and 7 bases from J, with 21 bases in between. CDR3 length: 16 residues. Germline loops: CDR1 SGHDT, CDR2 YYEEEE. The CDR3 protein is CASSLYSGTQMGEQYF. Written as DNA, the CDR3 is TGTGCCAGCAGCTTGTACTCCGGGACACAAATGGGGGAGCAGTACTTC.

The rearrangement joins TRBV7-2 to TRBJ2-7; D not certain. The CDR3 totals 16 residues. The ends were cut back, 1 base at V and 1 base at J, with 14 bases in the middle. From germline, CDR1 is SGHTA and CDR2 FQGNSA. CDR3 residues: CASSLGPNWRSYEQYF. In nucleotides, the CDR3 is TGTGCCAGCAGCTTAGGGCCCAATTGGAGATCCTACGAGCAGTACTTC.

In the case of this clone: The same CDR3 can be traced to other DNA sequences in this sample. The chain recombines TRBV11-3 with TRBJ1-1, with D perhaps TRBD1 (5 bases). With 1 base removed from V and 1 base from J, the gap between germline ends came to 7 bases. CDR1 is SGHNT and CDR2 is YENEEA in the germline V gene. The CDR3 has 14 amino acids. The CDR3 DNA reads TGTGCCAGCAGCTTAGGGAGGGGGAACACTGAAGCTTTCTTT. It translates to CASSLGRGNTEAFF.

The V gene is TRBV5-1, the J gene TRBJ1-2, with 9 bases lining up with TRBD1. With 4 bases clipped from V and 7 bases from J, the junction kept 11 bases outside the gene matches. CDR3 length equals 15 residues. Germline values: CDR1 SGHRS, CDR2 YFSETQ. CDR3 region: CASSQTSGQGSGYTF. The CDR3 bases are TGCGCCAGCAGCCAAACCTCGGGACAGGGCTCTGGCTACACCTTC.

The chain employs TRBV5-1 and TRBJ1-2, with D perhaps matching TRBD1 (5 bases). The V end was cut by 4 bases, the J end by 13 bases, with 20 bases between. This CDR3 has 13 amino acids. The germline V gene has CDR1 SGHRS and CDR2 YFSETQ. CDR3 in DNA: TGCGCCAGCAGCCGGGACTCCCCTTTAGGATCCACCTTC. Residues: CASSRDSPLGSTF. Full variable domain (rest looked up from reference TRBV5-1 and TRBJ1-2): KAGVTQTPRYLIKTRGQQVTLSCSPISGHRSVSWYQQTPGQGLQFLFEYFSETQRNKGNFPGRFSGRQFSNSRSEMNVSTLELGDSALYLCASSRDSPLGSTFGSGTRLTVV.

V and J are TRBV29-1 and TRBJ2-1, with 12 bases lining up with TRBD2. V shed 5 bases and J 8 bases; nucleotides not matched to a gene: 7. Germline V CDR1 and CDR2: SQVTM, ANQGSEA. The CDR3 extends over 14 amino acids. Here the CDR3 reads CSVPGRLAGDEQFF. CDR3 coding DNA: TGCAGCGTTCCCGGGAGACTAGCGGGGGATGAGCAGTTCTTC.

The chain joins TRBV4-2 to TRBJ2-3, with a tentative D call TRBD1 (5 bases). Per germline, CDR1 LGHNA and CDR2 YNFKEQ. The CDR3 is made up of 17 amino acids. Trimming pared 0 bases from V and 8 bases from J, leaving 21 bases between. CDR3 DNA: TGTGCCAGCAGCCAAGATCTGAGGAATACCGCTCAGGGTACGCAGTATTTT. Translating gives CASSQDLRNTAQGTQYF.

The chain is built from TRBV5-4 and TRBJ1-1; a weak D match, TRBD1 (5 bases). Germline loops: CDR1 SGHNT, CDR2 YYREEE (reference sequence). With 5 bases removed from V and 0 bases from J, the gap between germline ends came to 11 bases. CDR3 length: 14 residues. The CDR3: CASSPGGVNTEAFF. DNA for the CDR3: TGTGCCAGCAGTCCTGGGGGGGTGAACACTGAAGCTTTCTTT.

This clone has just a few counts. The chain uses TRBV30 and TRBJ2-6; 10 bases map to TRBD2. The germline V gene encodes CDR1 GTSNPN and CDR2 SVGIG (reference sequence). There are 19 residues in the CDR3. Trimming removed 0 bases from V and 0 bases from J; junction bases left unmatched: 8. The CDR3 DNA sequence: TGTGCCTGGAGTGTTTGGGTTCTAGCGGGAGACTCTGGGGCCAACGTCCTGACTTTC. Translating gives CAWSVWVLAGDSGANVLTF. The variable domain in full, completed from reference TRBV30 and TRBJ2-6, reads SQTIHQWPATLVQPVGSPLSLECTVEGTSNPNLYWYRQAAGRGLQLLFYSVGIGQISSEVPQNLSASRPQDRQFILSSKKLLLSDSGFYLCAWSVWVLAGDSGANVLTFGAGSRLTVL.

A remark on this clone: At one end the junction does not follow the germline gene, possibly because of a read error. Additional DNA sequences in this sample encode the identical CDR3. V gene TRBV10-3 combines with J gene TRBJ2-7, with TRBD1 matching over 8 bases. Germline V gives CDR1 ENHRY, CDR2 SYGVKD. The length of the CDR3 is 14 residues. The CDR3 is CAISAGTGEYEQYF. CDR3 DNA: TGCGCCATCAGTGCGGGGACAGGAGAGTACGAGCAGTACTTC.

The V call is TRBV19, the J call TRBJ1-4, with 9 bases that match TRBD1. The CDR3 spans 15 residues. Germline V gene data show CDR1 as LNHDA and CDR2 as SQIVND (reference sequence). V shed 5 bases, J shed 7 bases, and the junction held 8 bases outside the gene matches. The CDR3 spells CASSSGQGGGEKLFF. CDR3 coding DNA: TGTGCCAGTAGTTCGGGACAGGGCGGGGGTGAAAAACTGTTTTTT.

This sequence joins TRBV15 and TRBJ1-4; perhaps TRBD1 as D (6 bases). This CDR3 region has 16 residues. The ends were cut back, 0 bases at V and 8 bases at J, with 16 bases in the middle. CDR1 LNHNV and CDR2 YYDKDF come from the germline V gene (reference sequence). DNA for the CDR3: TGTGCCACCAGCAGAGATCTGGGGGGGGCAGGGGAAAAACTGTTTTTT. Translation gives CATSRDLGGAGEKLFF.

This chain links TRBV4-1 with TRBJ2-6; 11 bases match TRBD2. The CDR3 covers 18 residues. The junction had 2 bases not matched to a gene; V was cut back by 1 base and J by 0 bases. The germline V gene encodes CDR1 MGHRA and CDR2 YSYEKL. CDR3 sequence: CASSQGGLAVSGANVLTF. The CDR3 DNA is TGCGCCAGCAGCCAAGGGGGACTAGCGGTCTCTGGGGCCAACGTCCTGACTTTC.

The genes are TRBV10-3 and TRBJ1-5, with D maybe TRBD1 (5 bases). The V end lost 1 base, the J end lost 5 bases, and 15 bases lay between the germline ends. The CDR3 runs to 16 residues. CDR1 and CDR2 from the germline V gene are ENHRY and SYGVKD. CDR3 in DNA: TGTGCCATCAGTGAGTATGACCCCGGGGGACATCAGCCCCAGCATTTT. Protein sequence: CAISEYDPGGHQPQHF.

This clone turned up a few times. This sequence joins TRBV9 and TRBJ1-2; 8 nucleotides agree with TRBD1. Germline CDR1 reads SGDLS; CDR2 reads YYNGEE. Trimming removed 6 bases from V and 7 bases from J; junction bases left unmatched: 8. There are 13 residues in the CDR3. In DNA, the CDR3 is TGTGCCAGCACCCCAAGACAGGGGAGTGGCTACACCTTC. Translating it yields CASTPRQGSGYTF.

V gene TRBV9 combines with J gene TRBJ2-5, with TRBD2 identical over 16 bases. Looked up from germline, CDR1 is SGDLS and CDR2 is YYNGEE. Unmatched junction bases numbered 4, after V lost 3 bases and J lost 2 bases. This CDR3 region has 17 residues. The CDR3 coding sequence is TGTGCCAGCAGCGCTGGGACTAGCGGGGGGGGGCAAGAGACCCAGTACTTC. Its translation: CASSAGTSGGGQETQYF.

The chain combines TRBV7-6 with TRBJ2-1, with 9 bases that match TRBD2. The trim removed 4 bases at V and 1 base at J, leaving 5 bases unmatched. The CDR3 loop spans 16 amino acids. Germline values: CDR1 SGHVS, CDR2 FNYEAQ. Written as DNA, the CDR3 is TGTGCCAGCAGCTCGTTGGCGGGAGGGTCCTACAATGAGCAGTTCTTC. It encodes CASSSLAGGSYNEQFF. The full variable domain, completed using reference TRBV7-6 and TRBJ2-1, is GAGVSQSPRYKVTKRGQDVALRCDPISGHVSLYWYRQALGQGPEFLTYFNYEAQQDKSGLPNDRFSAERPEGSISTLTIQRTEQRDSAMYRCASSSLAGGSYNEQFFGPGTRLTVL.

The chain recombines TRBV7-9 with TRBJ2-7, with a possible D match to TRBD2 (5 bases). The CDR3 consists of 12 residues. Germline V gives CDR1 SEHNR, CDR2 FQNEAQ (reference sequence). Trimming cost V 5 bases and J 4 bases, with 9 bases left between them. The CDR3 protein is CASSRDYYEQYF. In DNA form, the CDR3 reads TGTGCCAGCAGCCGAGACTATTACGAGCAGTACTTC.

V usage is TRBV6-1 and J usage is TRBJ1-2; maybe TRBD1 (5 bases). CDR3 size: 15 residues. Looked up from germline, CDR1 is MNHNS and CDR2 is SASEGT. Trimming took off 4 bases at V and 6 bases at J, with 18 bases between the two ends. For the CDR3, the DNA is TGTGCCAGCAGTGGGGCAGGGCAATTTACGGATGGCTACACCTTC. It translates to CASSGAGQFTDGYTF.

V and J are TRBV9 and TRBJ2-7; D unresolved. There are 14 residues in the CDR3. The ends were cut back, 4 bases at V and 1 base at J, with 12 bases in the middle. CDR1 and CDR2 from the germline V gene are SGDLS and YYNGEE. The CDR3 sequence is CASSPQVQSYEQYF. The CDR3 region has the DNA TGTGCCAGCAGCCCTCAGGTCCAGTCCTACGAGCAGTACTTC.

On this clone itself: The sample carries other DNA sequences with the same CDR3. The CDR3 loop is CASSLGPAGGYTF. In DNA, the CDR3 is TGTGCCAGCAGCTTAGGCCCGGCGGGTGGCTACACCTTC. The chain couples TRBV7-9 to TRBJ1-2; unclear D gene. This CDR3 is built from 13 residues. Looked up from germline, CDR1 is SEHNR and CDR2 is FQNEAQ (reference sequence). Trimming shortened V by 1 base and J by 7 bases, and 10 bases separated the two germline ends. Combining the CDR3 with reference TRBV7-9 and TRBJ1-2 gives the whole variable domain DTGVSQNPRHKITKRGQNVTFRCDPISEHNRLYWYRQTLGQGPEFLTYFQNEAQLEKSRLLSDRFSAERPKGSFSTLEIQRTEQGDSAMYLCASSLGPAGGYTFGSGTRLTVV.

The rearrangement joins TRBV7-8 to TRBJ1-1, with 11 bases aligning to TRBD1. The V and J ends lost 4 bases and 5 bases, in that order; junction bases with no gene match: 9. The germline V gene encodes CDR1 SGHVS and CDR2 FQNEAQ. The CDR3 runs 16 residues. CDR3 sequence (DNA): TGTGCCAGCAGCTCAACCCCGGACAGGGGGCGGACTGAAGCTTTCTTT. Protein sequence: CASSSTPDRGRTEAFF.